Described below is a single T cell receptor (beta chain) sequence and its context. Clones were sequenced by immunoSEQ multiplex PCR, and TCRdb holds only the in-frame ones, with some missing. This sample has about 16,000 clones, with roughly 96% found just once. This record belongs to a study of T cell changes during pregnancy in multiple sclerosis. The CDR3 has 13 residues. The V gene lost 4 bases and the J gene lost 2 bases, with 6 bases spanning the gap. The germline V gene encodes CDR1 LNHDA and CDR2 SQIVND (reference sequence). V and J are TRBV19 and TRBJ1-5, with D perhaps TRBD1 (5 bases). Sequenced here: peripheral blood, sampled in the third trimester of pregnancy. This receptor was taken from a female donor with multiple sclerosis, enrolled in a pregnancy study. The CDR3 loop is CASSTQGNQPQHF. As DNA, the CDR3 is TGTGCCAGTAGTACACAGGGCAATCAGCCCCAGCATTTT.